This is a list of T cell receptor beta chains from one sample in a study of OX40 agonist ivuxolimab in advanced cancers. The data were produced by immunoSEQ multiplex PCR, yet TCRdb's version contains in-frame clones alone and is incomplete. Of some 17,000 clones detected, about 87% appear once; the ten largest clones hold roughly 34%. Material: CD4+ or CD8+ T cells sorted from blood, obtained in a trial of the OX40 agonist ivuxolimab. The receptors were sampled from an adult with an advanced solid tumor such as melanoma, head and neck, liver or kidney cancer. The CDR3 runs from the conserved cysteine through the conserved F or W. Each record gives: clone size, V gene, D gene, J gene, CDR3 protein, CDR3 DNA. A D gene is named only where the DNA matches it firmly. The size entry is marked missing in some rows and otherwise reads once, few, many or a size class.

.	TRBV28	.	TRBJ2-7	CASSFRTRTYEQYF	TGTGCCAGCAGTTTTAGGACAAGAACCTACGAGCAGTACTTC
.	TRBV10-3	TRBD1	TRBJ2-2	CAISEEGAWGELFF	TGTGCCATCAGTGAGGAGGGGGCGTGGGGGGAGCTGTTTTTT
.	TRBV30	.	TRBJ2-5	CAWSAGAREQYF	TGTGCCTGGAGTGCGGGAGCAAGGGAGCAGTACTTC
once	TRBV11-2	TRBD1	TRBJ2-1	CASSIGTGSYNEQFF	TGTGCCAGCAGCATAGGGACAGGGTCCTACAATGAGCAGTTCTTC
.	TRBV5-1	.	TRBJ1-1	CASSLSGLGTEAFF	TGCGCCAGCAGCCTTTCTGGCTTGGGGACTGAAGCTTTCTTT
.	TRBV5-1	TRBD2	TRBJ2-7	CASSASGGLQDEQYF	TGCGCCAGCAGCGCTAGCGGAGGACTTCAAGACGAGCAGTACTTC
.	TRBV11-3	.	TRBJ2-1	CASSPTGHEQFF	TGTGCCAGCAGCCCCACCGGGCATGAGCAGTTCTTC
.	TRBV9	.	TRBJ1-1	CASSVEGMGNTEAFF	TGTGCCAGCAGCGTAGAGGGGATGGGGAACACTGAAGCTTTCTTT
.	TRBV30	TRBD2	TRBJ2-7	CAFGTSGSAEQYF	TGTGCCTTTGGGACTAGCGGGAGTGCAGAGCAGTACTTC
.	TRBV7-9	TRBD1	TRBJ2-5	CASSPPDRGQETQYF	TGTGCCAGCAGCCCGCCAGACAGGGGGCAAGAGACCCAGTACTTC
.	TRBV2	.	TRBJ2-5	CASNPSAYQETQYF	TGTGCCAGCAATCCTAGCGCGTACCAAGAGACCCAGTACTTC
.	TRBV5-6	TRBD1	TRBJ2-3	CASSLLRDGTEPDTQYF	TGTGCCAGCAGCTTGTTACGGGACGGGACAGAGCCAGATACGCAGTATTTT
once	TRBV19	.	TRBJ1-5	CASARTGYQPQHF	TGTGCCAGTGCCCGCACAGGTTATCAGCCCCAGCATTTT
.	TRBV27	TRBD2	TRBJ2-1	CASTLTSGTYNEQFF	TGTGCCAGCACCCTGACTAGCGGGACCTACAATGAGCAGTTCTTC
.	TRBV9	TRBD2	TRBJ2-1	CASSVGWLADYNEQFF	TGTGCCAGCAGCGTCGGTTGGCTAGCGGATTACAATGAGCAGTTCTTC
once	TRBV28	.	TRBJ2-7	CASSFRTVTYEQYF	TGTGCCAGCAGTTTCAGGACAGTCACCTACGAGCAGTACTTC
.	TRBV28	.	TRBJ1-3	CASSLRDRYGNTIYF	TGTGCCAGCAGTTTAAGAGACAGATATGGAAACACCATATATTTT
.	TRBV29-1	.	TRBJ2-7	CSVEVGRAYEQYF	TGCAGCGTTGAAGTTGGCAGAGCCTACGAGCAGTACTTC
.	TRBV25-1	.	TRBJ1-5	CASSESAAGNQPQHF	TGTGCCAGCAGTGAATCGGCTGCGGGCAATCAGCCCCAGCATTTT
.	TRBV9	TRBD1	TRBJ2-5	CASSEGQGVAETQYF	TGTGCCAGCAGCGAGGGACAGGGGGTGGCAGAGACCCAGTACTTC
.	TRBV7-9	TRBD1	TRBJ2-1	CASSDTTGERINEQFF	TGTGCCAGCAGCGACACCACAGGGGAGAGGATTAATGAGCAGTTCTTC
.	TRBV9	TRBD2	TRBJ2-1	CASSVESGAYNEQFF	TGTGCCAGCAGCGTAGAAAGCGGGGCCTACAATGAGCAGTTCTTC
.	TRBV19	TRBD1	TRBJ2-7	CATGQGAYEQYF	TGTGCCACCGGACAGGGGGCCTACGAGCAGTACTTC